The next 4 T cell receptor beta chains were all read from a single sample in a study of OX40 agonist ivuxolimab in advanced cancers. This table comes from immunoSEQ multiplex PCR, and its TCRdb copy is limited to in-frame clones, with some not included. The profile covers more than 80,000 clones, with roughly 92% appearing a single time and about 2.4% taken by the ten largest. Sequencing was performed on CD4+ or CD8+ T cells sorted from blood, taken in a trial of the OX40 agonist ivuxolimab. These receptors were taken from an adult with an advanced solid tumor such as melanoma, head and neck, liver or kidney cancer.

The chain carries TRBV18 and TRBJ2-7; 7 nucleotides align to TRBD1. With V trimmed by 3 bases and J by 2 bases, 7 bases remained unmatched. The V gene's germline CDR1 is KGHSH and CDR2 LQKENI. This CDR3 comprises 15 residues. The CDR3 spells CASSPVGGSPYEQYF. The CDR3 DNA follows: TGTGCCAGCTCACCCGTAGGGGGCTCCCCCTACGAGCAGTACTTC.

The rearrangement joins TRBV15 to TRBJ2-7, with 7 bases that match TRBD1. Trimming took 6 bases from V and 3 from J; bases not matched to a gene: 8. This CDR3 has 14 residues. Germline lookup yields CDR1 LNHNV and CDR2 YYDKDF (reference sequence). CDR3 nucleotides: TGTGCCACCAGTAGACAGGGACAGTACTACGAGCAGTACTTC. This encodes CATSRQGQYYEQYF. Complete variable domain (other parts from reference TRBV15 and TRBJ2-7): DAMVIQNPRYQVTQFGKPVTLSCSQTLNHNVMYWYQQKSSQAPKLLFHYYDKDFNNEADTPDNFQSRRPNTSFCFLDIRSPGLGDTAMYLCATSRQGQYYEQYFGPGTRLTVT.

The chain carries TRBV10-1 and TRBJ2-3; D gene unclear. CDR1 is WNHNN and CDR2 is SYGVQD in the germline V gene (reference sequence). V lost 6 bases and J 2 bases, leaving 0 bases between the germline ends. The CDR3 is 10 amino acids. The CDR3 loop is CASSTDTQYF. CDR3 sequence (DNA): TGCGCCAGCAGCACAGATACGCAGTATTTT.

The chain uses TRBV30 and TRBJ2-7; possibly TRBD1 or TRBD2 for D (5 bases each). The V gene lost 3 bases and the J gene lost 2 bases, with 8 bases spanning the gap. The germline V gene has CDR1 GTSNPN and CDR2 SVGIG (reference sequence). The CDR3 totals 12 residues. The CDR3 spells CAWRRGTYEQYF. The DNA of the CDR3 is TGTGCCTGGAGGAGGGGAACCTACGAGCAGTACTTC. Variable domain in full (rest from reference TRBV30 and TRBJ2-7): SQTIHQWPATLVQPVGSPLSLECTVEGTSNPNLYWYRQAAGRGLQLLFYSVGIGQISSEVPQNLSASRPQDRQFILSSKKLLLSDSGFYLCAWRRGTYEQYFGPGTRLTVT.